This is a list of T cell receptor beta chains from one sample in a study of blood T cell repertoires in COVID-19. Produced via immunoSEQ multiplex PCR; TCRdb's table is partial and in-frame only. This table holds approximately 170,000 clones, about 83% found once. Sequenced material: peripheral blood. Receptors originate from a woman of 80 years or more with COVID-19, enrolled during active disease. Each CDR3 is given with its conserved first and last residue. The D gene is left open where the match is weak. Rows give clone size only sometimes, using once, few, many, or a class for an expanded clone.

j_gene: TRBJ1-5
abundance: NA
v_gene: TRBV5-1
d_gene: NA
CDR3aa: CASSSGTHSNQPQHF
CDR3nt: TGCGCCAGCAGCTCGGGGACACATAGCAATCAGCCCCAGCATTTT

j_gene: TRBJ2-2
abundance: NA
v_gene: TRBV11-1
d_gene: TRBD2
CDR3aa: CASSLVGLPFGGELFF
CDR3nt: TGTGCCAGCAGCTTAGTGGGACTACCATTCGGCGGGGAGCTGTTTTTT

j_gene: TRBJ2-3
abundance: few
v_gene: TRBV7-3
d_gene: TRBD2
CDR3aa: CASSLTPTSGLDSDTQYF
CDR3nt: TGTGCCAGCAGCTTAACGCCCACTAGCGGACTAGACTCAGATACGCAGTATTTT

j_gene: TRBJ1-2
abundance: NA
v_gene: TRBV6-5
d_gene: TRBD1
CDR3aa: CASSKPGTGARGYTF
CDR3nt: TGTGCCAGCAGTAAACCCGGGACAGGGGCCAGGGGCTACACCTTC

j_gene: TRBJ2-2
abundance: NA
v_gene: TRBV7-2
d_gene: NA
CDR3aa: CASSFPRRGWNTGELFF
CDR3nt: TGTGCCAGCAGCTTCCCGAGGAGGGGATGGAACACCGGGGAGCTGTTTTTT

j_gene: TRBJ1-1
abundance: few
v_gene: TRBV5-1
d_gene: NA
CDR3aa: CASSLVGGSTEAFF
CDR3nt: TGCGCCAGCAGCTTGGTGGGTGGGAGCACTGAAGCTTTCTTT

j_gene: TRBJ2-3
abundance: NA
v_gene: TRBV30
d_gene: TRBD2
CDR3aa: CAWSAGDYLSTDTQYF
CDR3nt: TGTGCCTGGAGTGCTGGGGACTACCTTAGCACAGATACGCAGTATTTT

j_gene: TRBJ2-3
abundance: NA
v_gene: TRBV9
d_gene: TRBD2
CDR3aa: CASSVAPAGATAQYF
CDR3nt: TGTGCCAGCAGCGTAGCCCCAGCGGGGGCTACTGCGCAGTATTTT

j_gene: TRBJ2-1
abundance: NA
v_gene: TRBV18
d_gene: NA
CDR3aa: CASSPHRDSNPDEQFF
CDR3nt: TGTGCCAGCTCACCTCATAGGGACTCGAACCCTGATGAGCAGTTCTTC

j_gene: TRBJ1-5
abundance: NA
v_gene: TRBV18
d_gene: NA
CDR3aa: CASSPRTGNQPQHF
CDR3nt: TGTGCCAGCTCACCTCGGACTGGTAATCAGCCCCAGCATTTT

j_gene: TRBJ2-7
abundance: NA
v_gene: TRBV28
d_gene: TRBD1
CDR3aa: CASSSLPTGISYEQYF
CDR3nt: TGTGCCAGCAGTTCCCTCCCGACAGGGATTTCCTACGAGCAGTACTTC

j_gene: TRBJ2-6
abundance: once
v_gene: TRBV27
d_gene: TRBD1
CDR3aa: CASSSGTGKPGANVLTF
CDR3nt: TGTGCCAGCAGCTCCGGGACAGGGAAGCCTGGGGCCAACGTCCTGACTTTC

j_gene: TRBJ1-1
abundance: NA
v_gene: TRBV5-4
d_gene: NA
CDR3aa: CASSFQNTEAFF
CDR3nt: TGTGCCAGCAGCTTTCAGAACACTGAAGCTTTCTTT

j_gene: TRBJ2-7
abundance: NA
v_gene: TRBV10-3
d_gene: TRBD2
CDR3aa: CAIRGGLALSYEQYF
CDR3nt: TGTGCCATCAGGGGGGGACTAGCGCTCTCCTACGAGCAGTACTTC

j_gene: TRBJ1-5
abundance: NA
v_gene: TRBV9
d_gene: TRBD1
CDR3aa: CASSGTGGFNQPQHF
CDR3nt: TGTGCCAGCAGTGGGACAGGGGGCTTCAATCAGCCCCAGCATTTT

j_gene: TRBJ2-2
abundance: once
v_gene: TRBV2
d_gene: TRBD2
CDR3aa: CASRAPGLAGGPRNAGELFF
CDR3nt: TGTGCCAGCAGAGCTCCGGGACTAGCGGGAGGGCCGAGGAATGCCGGGGAGCTGTTTTTT

j_gene: TRBJ2-1
abundance: NA
v_gene: TRBV19
d_gene: NA
CDR3aa: CASSIEGGTTYNEQFF
CDR3nt: TGTGCCAGTAGTATAGAAGGCGGCACTACCTACAATGAGCAGTTCTTC

j_gene: TRBJ2-1
abundance: NA
v_gene: TRBV12-5
d_gene: TRBD2
CDR3aa: CASGFFLAGGYNEQFF
CDR3nt: TGTGCTAGTGGTTTCTTTCTAGCGGGGGGGTACAATGAGCAGTTCTTC

j_gene: TRBJ1-6
abundance: NA
v_gene: TRBV7-8
d_gene: NA
CDR3aa: CASSLRQGGNSPLHF
CDR3nt: TGTGCCAGCAGCTTAAGGCAGGGAGGTAATTCACCCCTCCACTTT

j_gene: TRBJ2-3
abundance: NA
v_gene: TRBV27
d_gene: TRBD1
CDR3aa: CASRRRQGLADTQYF
CDR3nt: TGTGCCAGCAGGAGGAGACAGGGATTGGCAGATACGCAGTATTTT

j_gene: TRBJ2-5
abundance: once
v_gene: TRBV6-5
d_gene: TRBD1
CDR3aa: CASSYSSRGKTQYF
CDR3nt: TGTGCCAGCAGTTACTCGTCCAGGGGGAAGACCCAGTACTTC

j_gene: TRBJ2-3
abundance: NA
v_gene: TRBV2
d_gene: TRBD2
CDR3aa: CASSILAGSTDTQYF
CDR3nt: TGTGCCAGCAGCATACTAGCGGGGAGCACAGATACGCAGTATTTT

j_gene: TRBJ1-2
abundance: NA
v_gene: TRBV11-2
d_gene: TRBD1
CDR3aa: CASSPTGTGRHYGYTF
CDR3nt: TGTGCCAGCAGCCCCACCGGGACAGGGAGACACTATGGCTACACCTTC

j_gene: TRBJ2-7
abundance: NA
v_gene: TRBV13
d_gene: TRBD1
CDR3aa: CASSPQGQVNAYEQYF
CDR3nt: TGTGCCAGCAGCCCCCAGGGACAGGTGAACGCCTACGAGCAGTACTTC

j_gene: TRBJ2-3
abundance: NA
v_gene: TRBV9
d_gene: TRBD2
CDR3aa: CASSTELAGDTQYF
CDR3nt: TGTGCCAGCAGCACTGAACTAGCGGGAGATACGCAGTATTTT

j_gene: TRBJ2-1
abundance: NA
v_gene: TRBV5-6
d_gene: NA
CDR3aa: CASSFRGAGYNEQFF
CDR3nt: TGTGCCAGCAGCTTCCGGGGGGCGGGTTACAATGAGCAGTTCTTC

j_gene: TRBJ1-1
abundance: NA
v_gene: TRBV18
d_gene: NA
CDR3aa: CASSPGQLNTEAFF
CDR3nt: TGTGCCAGCTCACCTGGACAGCTGAACACTGAAGCTTTCTTT

j_gene: TRBJ1-1
abundance: NA
v_gene: TRBV18
d_gene: NA
CDR3aa: CASSPDRTYTEAFF
CDR3nt: TGTGCCAGCTCACCCGACAGGACTTACACTGAAGCTTTCTTT

j_gene: TRBJ2-6
abundance: NA
v_gene: TRBV5-1
d_gene: NA
CDR3aa: CASSLVSGSGANVLTF
CDR3nt: TGCGCCAGCAGCTTGGTGTCAGGCTCTGGGGCCAACGTCCTGACTTTC

j_gene: TRBJ2-2
abundance: NA
v_gene: TRBV12-5
d_gene: TRBD1
CDR3aa: CASGSGNRGSDTGELFF
CDR3nt: TGTGCTAGTGGTTCGGGAAACAGGGGTTCGGACACCGGGGAGCTGTTTTTT

j_gene: TRBJ1-2
abundance: few
v_gene: TRBV10-3
d_gene: TRBD1
CDR3aa: CASRPTGPYGYTF
CDR3nt: TGTGCCAGCCGACCGACAGGGCCATATGGCTACACCTTC

j_gene: TRBJ2-5
abundance: NA
v_gene: TRBV3-1/TRBV3-2
d_gene: TRBD2
CDR3aa: CASSQMGLDQETQYF
CDR3nt: TGTGCCAGCAGCCAAATGGGACTAGATCAAGAGACCCAGTACTTC

j_gene: TRBJ2-7
abundance: NA
v_gene: TRBV29-1
d_gene: NA
CDR3aa: CSVESPGALYEQYF
CDR3nt: TGCAGCGTTGAATCCCCAGGGGCTCTGTACGAGCAGTACTTC

j_gene: TRBJ2-3
abundance: once
v_gene: TRBV24-1
d_gene: TRBD1
CDR3aa: CATSVGTGGVTDTQYF
CDR3nt: TGTGCCACCAGTGTCGGGACAGGGGGTGTGACAGATACGCAGTATTTT

j_gene: TRBJ1-6
abundance: NA
v_gene: TRBV27
d_gene: NA
CDR3aa: CASSLGSRHSPLHF
CDR3nt: TGTGCCAGCAGTTTAGGTTCCAGACACTCACCCCTCCACTTT

j_gene: TRBJ2-5
abundance: NA
v_gene: TRBV7-2
d_gene: TRBD2
CDR3aa: CASSSGAQETQYF
CDR3nt: TGTGCCAGCAGCAGCGGGGCCCAAGAGACCCAGTACTTC

j_gene: TRBJ1-3
abundance: NA
v_gene: TRBV18
d_gene: NA
CDR3aa: CASSPAGYGNTIYF
CDR3nt: TGTGCCAGCTCACCCGCGGGTTACGGAAACACCATATATTTT

j_gene: TRBJ2-7
abundance: once
v_gene: TRBV27
d_gene: TRBD2
CDR3aa: CASRQAGATYEQYF
CDR3nt: TGTGCCAGCAGGCAAGCGGGGGCGACCTACGAGCAGTACTTC

j_gene: TRBJ1-2
abundance: NA
v_gene: TRBV12-5
d_gene: TRBD1
CDR3aa: CASGPDRGVGYGYTF
CDR3nt: TGTGCTAGTGGCCCGGACAGGGGGGTAGGGTATGGCTACACCTTC

j_gene: TRBJ2-5
abundance: NA
v_gene: TRBV29-1
d_gene: NA
CDR3aa: CSVERSGTQYF
CDR3nt: TGCAGCGTTGAGAGGTCGGGGACCCAGTACTTC

j_gene: TRBJ2-7
abundance: NA
v_gene: TRBV10-3
d_gene: TRBD1
CDR3aa: CAIGQGPTYEQYF
CDR3nt: TGTGCCATAGGACAGGGGCCGACCTACGAGCAGTACTTC

j_gene: TRBJ2-3
abundance: NA
v_gene: TRBV4-1
d_gene: NA
CDR3aa: CASSPGQIEDTQYF
CDR3nt: TGCGCCAGCAGCCCGGGACAAATCGAAGATACGCAGTATTTT

j_gene: TRBJ2-3
abundance: once
v_gene: TRBV7-9
d_gene: NA
CDR3aa: CASSLVLSTDTQYF
CDR3nt: TGTGCCAGCAGCTTAGTTCTCAGCACAGATACGCAGTATTTT

j_gene: TRBJ2-7
abundance: NA
v_gene: TRBV5-5
d_gene: NA
CDR3aa: CASSSSQRNLAYEQYF
CDR3nt: TGTGCCAGCAGCTCATCTCAGCGGAATCTTGCCTACGAGCAGTACTTC

j_gene: TRBJ2-7
abundance: NA
v_gene: TRBV19
d_gene: NA
CDR3aa: CASSTTTGYGGEQYF
CDR3nt: TGTGCCAGTAGTACCACAACAGGGTACGGCGGCGAGCAGTACTTC

j_gene: TRBJ2-3
abundance: once
v_gene: TRBV7-9
d_gene: NA
CDR3aa: CASSLGGASTDTQYF
CDR3nt: TGTGCCAGCAGCTTAGGCGGAGCTAGCACAGATACGCAGTATTTT

j_gene: TRBJ2-7
abundance: NA
v_gene: TRBV19
d_gene: TRBD1
CDR3aa: CASSIVGQGRYEQYF
CDR3nt: TGTGCCAGTAGTATAGTCGGACAGGGGAGGTACGAGCAGTACTTC

j_gene: TRBJ2-2
abundance: NA
v_gene: TRBV7-3
d_gene: TRBD1
CDR3aa: CASSRQGTGELFF
CDR3nt: TGTGCCAGCAGCCGACAGGGCACCGGGGAGCTGTTTTTT

j_gene: TRBJ1-5
abundance: NA
v_gene: TRBV19
d_gene: TRBD1
CDR3aa: CASSSGQGYHQPQHF
CDR3nt: TGTGCCAGTAGTAGTGGACAGGGGTATCATCAGCCCCAGCATTTT

j_gene: TRBJ2-2
abundance: NA
v_gene: TRBV2
d_gene: TRBD1
CDR3aa: CASSATGGQGGELFF
CDR3nt: TGTGCCAGCAGTGCGACAGGGGGCCAAGGCGGGGAGCTGTTTTTT

j_gene: TRBJ2-3
abundance: few
v_gene: TRBV9
d_gene: NA
CDR3aa: CASSSRTADRSTDTQYF
CDR3nt: TGTGCCAGCAGCTCCCGGACGGCCGACAGGTCCACAGATACGCAGTATTTT

j_gene: TRBJ1-1
abundance: NA
v_gene: TRBV14
d_gene: TRBD1
CDR3aa: CASSQPYRGRTEAFF
CDR3nt: TGTGCCAGCAGCCAACCTTACAGGGGGAGAACTGAAGCTTTCTTT

j_gene: TRBJ2-7
abundance: NA
v_gene: TRBV15
d_gene: TRBD2
CDR3aa: CATSRDRAGAGEQYF
CDR3nt: TGTGCCACCAGCAGAGATCGGGCGGGAGCGGGCGAGCAGTACTTC

j_gene: TRBJ2-2
abundance: NA
v_gene: TRBV5-1
d_gene: TRBD2
CDR3aa: CASSLFSGGANTGELFF
CDR3nt: TGCGCCAGCAGCTTGTTTAGCGGGGGCGCGAACACCGGGGAGCTGTTTTTT